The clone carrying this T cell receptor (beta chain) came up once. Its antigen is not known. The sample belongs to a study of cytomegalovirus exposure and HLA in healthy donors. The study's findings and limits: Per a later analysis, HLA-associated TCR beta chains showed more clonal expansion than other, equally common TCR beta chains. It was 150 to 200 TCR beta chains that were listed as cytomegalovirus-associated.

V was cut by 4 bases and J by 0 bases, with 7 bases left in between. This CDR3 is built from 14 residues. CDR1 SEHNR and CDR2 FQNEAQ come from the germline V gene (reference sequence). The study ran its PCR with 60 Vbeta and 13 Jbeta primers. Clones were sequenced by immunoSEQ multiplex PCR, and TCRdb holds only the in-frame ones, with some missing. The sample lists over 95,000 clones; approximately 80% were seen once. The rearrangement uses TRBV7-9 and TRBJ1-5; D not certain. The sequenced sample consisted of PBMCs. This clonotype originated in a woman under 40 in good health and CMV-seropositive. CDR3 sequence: CASSSLYSNQPQHF. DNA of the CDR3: TGTGCCAGCAGCTCCCTTTATAGCAATCAGCCCCAGCATTTT.